A single sample gave rise to the 28 T cell receptor beta chains below, sequenced in a study of blood T cells in healthy people across ages (dated by TCRdb to 2014 to 2015). Library creation used 5' RACE. Instrument on record: Illumina HiSeq 2500. A second PCR of roughly 7 to 12 cycles was run with a J-beta primer mix and a sample-barcoded 5' primer. In-frame beta chains were kept once TCRdb had trimmed the public reads at Q25 with fastp and called clones with MiXCR. Every CDR3 protein is listed once, alongside the most common genes and DNA of its rows. The sample contains about 930,000 distinct CDR3 sequences, under 35% of them found a single time. Roughly 10% of the sample is held by the ten biggest clonotypes. This sample also belongs to another study, concerning T cells of mothers and their children.

Sequencing input: blood. These receptors originate from a middle-aged woman in good health.

There are many counts of this clonotype. The CDR3 spells CSVEAEGSAGGRYNEQFF. CDR3 nucleotides: TGCAGCGTTGAAGCCGAGGGTTCAGCGGGGGGGCGGTACAATGAGCAGTTCTTC. The chain combines TRBV29-1 with TRBJ2-1; the match to TRBD2 covers 10 bases. This CDR3 contains 18 residues. Germline trimming cut 1 base from V and 4 bases from J; bases unmatched to any gene: 13. Germline loops: CDR1 SQVTM, CDR2 ANQGSEA.

This chain connects TRBV5-1 to TRBJ1-5; 7 bases are shared with TRBD1. Germline-derived CDR1 and CDR2 are SGHRS and YFSETQ. The CDR3 has 15 amino acids. V was clipped by 4 bases and J by 0 bases; unmatched bases: 4. DNA for the CDR3: TGCGCCAGCAGCATTGGGACAGCTAGCAATCAGCCCCAGCATTTT. The encoded protein is CASSIGTASNQPQHF. Together with reference TRBV5-1 and TRBJ1-5, the CDR3 gives the full variable domain: KAGVTQTPRYLIKTRGQQVTLSCSPISGHRSVSWYQQTPGQGLQFLFEYFSETQRNKGNFPGRFSGRQFSNSRSEMNVSTLELGDSALYLCASSIGTASNQPQHFGDGTRLSIL.

As concerns this clonotype: One base away lies a much larger clone, so this may be a sequencing read error. J is TRBJ2-3 and V is TRBV9; D remains ambiguous. The V gene lost 4 bases and the J gene lost 2 bases, with 11 bases spanning the gap. The germline CDR1 and CDR2 sequences are SGDLS and YYNGEE. CDR3 length: 14 amino acids. The CDR3 sequence: CASSSVGFTDTQYF. Written as DNA, the CDR3 is TGTGCCAGCAGCTCAGTTGGGTTCACAGATACGCAGTATTTT.

The chain links TRBV29-1 to TRBJ2-1, with D possibly TRBD2 on 6 matching bases. The V end was cut by 4 bases, the J end by 8 bases, with 15 bases between. This CDR3 is built from 13 residues. Germline CDR1 and CDR2: SQVTM and ANQGSEA. The CDR3 DNA sequence: TGCAGCGTTGTTAAACTAGCCGGCTATGAGCAGTTCTTC. It specifies CSVVKLAGYEQFF.

The count of this clonotype is one. This chain links TRBV7-2 with TRBJ1-2, with 7 bases fitting TRBD1. V shed 0 bases, J shed 7 bases, and the junction held 8 bases outside the gene matches. The length of the CDR3 is 15 residues. Per germline, CDR1 SGHTA and CDR2 FQGNSA. The CDR3 DNA is TGTGCCAGCAGCTTAGCGCTGAGGGGGCAAGGTGGCTACACCTTC. Amino acid sequence: CASSLALRGQGGYTF.

This clonotype was seen a handful of times. The junction departs from germline at one end; a sequencing error may be responsible. This chain joins TRBV4-3 and TRBJ1-6; possible D gene TRBD1, 6 bases. Germline values: CDR1 LGHNA, CDR2 YSLEER. The CDR3 is 19 amino acids. The CDR3 protein is CASSQDLFRGDRQNSPPHF. The CDR3, as DNA: TGCGCCAGCAGCCAAGATTTATTCAGGGGCGACAGGCAGAATTCACCCCCCCACTTT.

There are a few counts of this clonotype. The V and J genes are TRBV7-6 and TRBJ2-1; the D gene is possibly TRBD2 (6 bases). The germline V and J ends were trimmed by 4 bases and 5 bases, with 9 bases remaining between them. The germline V gene encodes CDR1 SGHVS and CDR2 FNYEAQ. The CDR3 covers 13 residues. The CDR3 coding sequence is TGTGCCAGCAGCTCCAGACTAGACAATGAGCAGTTCTTC. This sequence encodes CASSSRLDNEQFF.

This clonotype was counted ten times or more. The genes are TRBV27 and TRBJ2-7; 7 bases are a match to TRBD1. In germline, CDR1 is MNHEY, CDR2 SMNVEV (reference sequence). Unmatched junction bases numbered 3, after V lost 4 bases and J lost 3 bases. This CDR3 is built from 13 residues. The CDR3 loop reads CASSYSGGYEQYF. In DNA, the CDR3 is TGTGCCAGCAGTTACTCAGGGGGCTACGAGCAGTACTTC.

The chain carries TRBV5-1 and TRBJ2-1; D call uncertain. The J call may not be correct, given that the DNA end is closer to TRBJ2-7. The V gene's germline CDR1 is SGHRS and CDR2 YFSETQ. The CDR3 spans 15 residues. In DNA, the CDR3 is TGCGCCAGCACGCAGACCATGAGCTCCTACAATGAGCAGTACTTC. Translation gives CASTQTMSSYNEQYF.

Worth noting for this clonotype: One base away lies a much larger clone, so this may be a sequencing read error. This sequence joins TRBV12-3 or TRBV12-4 and TRBJ2-3; TRBD2 aligns across 10 bases. This CDR3 has 16 amino acids. V gave up 6 bases and J gave up 2 bases; unmatched junction bases: 8. The CDR3 DNA reads as TGTGCCAGCAGCCCCGGGACTAGCGTGTTCACAGATACGCAGTATTTT. This translates into CASSPGTSVFTDTQYF.

This clonotype was recorded at least ten times. The chain combines TRBV12-3 or TRBV12-4 with TRBJ2-6; D is ambiguous. The CDR3 has 15 amino acids. The V gene lost 6 bases and the J gene lost 0 bases, with 9 bases spanning the gap. The chain's CDR3 is CASSPHRSGANVLTF. CDR3 DNA sequence: TGTGCCAGCAGCCCACACCGCTCTGGGGCCAACGTCCTGACTTTC.

This clonotype was observed a few times. This chain links TRBV20-1 with TRBJ1-2; D is unclear. CDR3 length equals 13 residues. Per the germline V gene, CDR1 is DFQATT and CDR2 is SNEGSKA (reference sequence). V was pared by 6 bases and J by 3 bases, with 14 bases between. CDR3 residues: CSAIALEDYGYTF. The CDR3 DNA follows: TGCAGTGCCATAGCCCTTGAGGACTATGGCTACACCTTC.

This clonotype showed up many times. This chain uses TRBV15 with TRBJ2-5; TRBD1 is a possible D gene (6 bases). Germline V gene lookup returns CDR1 LNHNV and CDR2 YYDKDF (reference sequence). CDR3 length: 14 amino acids. Deletions cut 3 bases from V and 0 bases from J, with 8 bases between. For the CDR3, the DNA is TGTGCCACCAGCAGGGACAGTAACCAAGAGACCCAGTACTTC. This codes for CATSRDSNQETQYF.

CDR3 DNA: TGTGCCAGCAGTGAATATAACCCCAACATTCAGTACTTC. It yields the protein CASSEYNPNIQYF. V usage is TRBV25-1 and J usage is TRBJ2-4; unclear D gene. There are 13 residues in the CDR3. V shed 0 bases and J shed 7 bases, with 7 bases lying between them. Germline-derived CDR1 and CDR2 are MGHDK and SYGVNS.

The chain is built from TRBV5-5 and TRBJ2-2; 9 bases are a match to TRBD1. This CDR3 region has 17 residues. CDR1 and CDR2 (germline): SGHKS, YYEKEE (reference sequence). V gave up 1 base and J gave up 3 bases; unmatched junction bases: 7. The CDR3 reads CASSLRTTGGDTGELFF. CDR3 nucleotides: TGTGCCAGCAGCTTGAGAACGACAGGGGGAGACACCGGGGAGCTGTTTTTT.

The table lists this clonotype with many counts. The V and J genes are TRBV12-5 and TRBJ2-5, with 7 bases lining up with TRBD2. Trimming cost V 7 bases and J 12 bases; bases outside gene matches: 11. Germline V CDR1 and CDR2: LGHNT, FRNRAP. This CDR3 is built from 12 residues. CDR3 in amino acids: CASAPLGGREYF. CDR3 coding DNA: TGTGCTAGTGCCCCTTTGGGGGGGAGAGAGTACTTC. The full variable domain, with the rest looked up from reference TRBV12-5 and TRBJ2-5, is DARVTQTPRHKVTEMGQEVTMRCQPILGHNTVFWYRQTMMQGLELLAYFRNRAPLDDSGMPKDRFSAEMPDATLATLKIQPSEPRDSAVYFCASAPLGGREYFGPGTRLLVL.

Worth noting for this clonotype: A read error may account for a junction end that differs from germline. The chain has TRBV20-1 and TRBJ1-5, with TRBD1 matching over 10 bases. The CDR3 is 13 amino acids. CDR1 DFQATT and CDR2 SNEGSKA come from the germline V gene (reference sequence). The CDR3: CNARTGGVQPQHF. CDR3 DNA sequence: TGCAATGCTAGGACAGGGGGTGTGCAGCCCCAGCATTTT.

The chain uses TRBV6-1 and TRBJ2-1, with D possibly called TRBD1 or TRBD2 (5 bases each). In germline, CDR1 is MNHNS, CDR2 SASEGT. CDR3 length: 13 amino acids. V was pared by 6 bases and J by 10 bases, with 16 bases between. The CDR3 is CASRSTGAWEQFF. The CDR3 region has the DNA TGTGCCAGCAGGTCTACCGGGGCATGGGAGCAGTTCTTC.

This clonotype has at least ten counts. The chain carries TRBV4-1 and TRBJ2-3; D is ambiguous. CDR3 length: 19 amino acids. V was clipped by 3 bases and J by 0 bases, with 22 bases between them. Germline V gene lookup returns CDR1 MGHRA and CDR2 YSYEKL. DNA for the CDR3: TGCGCCAGCAGCCACAGCCAGCGTCCAACTCTTTCTAGCACAGATACGCAGTATTTT. Amino acid sequence: CASSHSQRPTLSSTDTQYF.

The J gene is TRBJ2-7, the V gene TRBV20-1, with 8 bases matching TRBD1. This CDR3 is 15 amino acids long. The junction had 8 bases not matched to a gene; V was cut back by 0 bases and J by 4 bases. Germline-derived CDR1 and CDR2 are DFQATT and SNEGSKA (reference sequence). As DNA, the CDR3 is TGCAGTGCTAGAGATTTGACAGGGGTTGGGTACGAGCAGTACTTC. Protein product: CSARDLTGVGYEQYF.

The chain is built from TRBV2 and TRBJ2-7; 9 nucleotides align to TRBD1. Trimming at V came to 7 bases and at J to 3 bases, leaving 7 bases not matched to a gene. CDR3 length: 14 amino acids. In germline, CDR1 is SNHLY, CDR2 FYNNEI. The CDR3 here is CASNTGTGFYEQYF. CDR3 coding DNA: TGTGCCAGCAATACCGGGACAGGGTTCTACGAGCAGTACTTC.

This clonotype was picked up a small number of times. The genes are TRBV20-1 and TRBJ2-7, with D perhaps given as TRBD1 or TRBD2 (6 bases each). The V gene's germline CDR1 is DFQATT and CDR2 SNEGSKA (reference sequence). Trimming took 5 bases from V and 5 from J, leaving 22 bases between them. The CDR3 consists of 15 residues. The CDR3 region is CSAPFTGSGGDEQYF. The DNA of the CDR3 is TGCAGTGCTCCTTTTACCGGGTCCGGGGGCGACGAGCAGTACTTC.

This clonotype was counted ten times or more. The V gene is TRBV5-1, the J gene TRBJ1-2, with D uncertain. Trimming shortened V by 4 bases and J by 7 bases, and 14 bases separated the two germline ends. This CDR3 comprises 13 residues. In germline, CDR1 is SGHRS, CDR2 YFSETQ. CDR3 loop: CASSPGPPGGYTF. CDR3 in DNA: TGCGCCAGCAGCCCCGGACCCCCTGGTGGCTACACCTTC.

This clonotype showed up many times. The V and J genes are TRBV12-3 or TRBV12-4 and TRBJ2-6; D is possibly TRBD2 (7 bases). V was cut by 6 bases and J by 4 bases, with 13 bases left in between. The CDR3 contains 15 residues. The CDR3 region has the DNA TGTGCCAGCAGCTCACGGGGGGCCGGGGCCAACGTCCTGACTTTC. It is translated as CASSSRGAGANVLTF.

This clonotype was counted at least ten times. This chain joins TRBV5-1 and TRBJ2-1, with unresolved D. The CDR3 is 15 amino acids. In germline, CDR1 is SGHRS, CDR2 YFSETQ. The V and J ends lost 5 bases and 2 bases respectively, with 14 bases between them. The CDR3 here is CASRGTGRTYNEQFF. CDR3 coding DNA: TGCGCCAGCAGGGGAACGGGTCGCACCTACAATGAGCAGTTCTTC.

The chain employs TRBV20-1 and TRBJ2-1, with a possible D match to TRBD1 (5 bases). Per germline, CDR1 DFQATT and CDR2 SNEGSKA (reference sequence). CDR3 length equals 14 residues. Trimming removed 6 bases at V and 8 bases at J, with 20 bases between. The CDR3 protein is CSAKRGWSRDEQFF. The CDR3 nucleotides are TGCAGTGCGAAAAGAGGCTGGTCCAGGGATGAGCAGTTCTTC.

This clonotype was seen at least ten times. This chain links TRBV2 with TRBJ2-5, with TRBD1 as a possible D gene (5 bases). This CDR3 contains 13 residues. Per germline, CDR1 SNHLY and CDR2 FYNNEI. With 7 bases removed from V and 6 bases from J, the gap between germline ends came to 15 bases. The CDR3 spells CASMGRARKTQYF. DNA of the CDR3: TGTGCCAGCATGGGCAGGGCTCGGAAGACCCAGTACTTC. Supplemented by reference TRBV2 and TRBJ2-5, the full variable domain reads EPEVTQTPSHQVTQMGQEVILRCVPISNHLYFYWYRQILGQKVEFLVSFYNNEISEKSEIFDDQFSVERPDGSNFTLKIRSTKLEDSAMYFCASMGRARKTQYFGPGTRLLVL.

This clonotype came up many times. The chain links TRBV29-1 to TRBJ2-3; possible D gene TRBD1, 6 bases. The CDR3 is made up of 12 amino acids. Germline loops: CDR1 SQVTM, CDR2 ANQGSEA. The V end lost 7 bases, the J end lost 2 bases, and 10 bases lay between the germline ends. This CDR3 is CSARTDTDTQYF. CDR3 nucleotide sequence: TGCAGCGCTAGGACAGACACAGATACGCAGTATTTT.